The 25 T cell receptor beta chains in this list originate from one sample, sequenced in a study of T cells in Graves' hyperthyroidism and ophthalmopathy. TCR beta CDR3 sequences were amplified from RNA transcripts. HTBI primers were employed in a first-round RT-PCR of the TCR CDR3. One entry per CDR3 protein results from TCRdb running MiXCR on the multiplex PCR reads. The table includes 350,000 or so distinct CDR3 sequences, around 23% detected once. The sequenced material came from blood. Source of these receptors: a woman aged 50 to 60 with Graves' hyperthyroidism.

This clonotype showed up many times. The J gene is TRBJ2-7, the V gene TRBV11-2; 7 bases are a match to TRBD1. Per the germline V gene, CDR1 is SGHAT and CDR2 is FQNNGV. V was pared by 3 bases and J by 3 bases, with 5 bases of the junction left unmatched. This CDR3 has 14 residues. CDR3 protein: CASSFRGQNYEQYF. The CDR3 DNA sequence: TGTGCCAGCAGCTTTCGGGGACAGAACTACGAGCAGTACTTC.

A remark on this clonotype: With a much larger clone just one base away, this may be a read error. For the CDR3, the DNA is TGTGCCAGCAGCCCCGCGGACAGAAAGGGAATATACTTC. Translation: CASSPADRKGIYF. The gene calls are TRBV7-9 and TRBJ2-5; TRBD1 is a possible D gene (6 bases). The ends were cut back, 5 bases at V and 14 bases at J, with 21 bases in the middle. CDR1 and CDR2 (germline): SEHNR, FQNEAQ (reference sequence). The CDR3 is 13 residues long.

This sequence joins TRBV27 and TRBJ2-5; D tentatively fits TRBD1 or TRBD2 (6 bases each). The CDR3 covers 15 residues. V was shortened by 6 bases and J by 2 bases, with 16 bases between the two germline ends. Germline V CDR1 and CDR2: MNHEY, SMNVEV (reference sequence). The CDR3 here is CASSQTTGLQETQYF. The CDR3 coding sequence is TGTGCCAGCAGCCAAACGACAGGACTACAAGAGACCCAGTACTTC.

This clonotype was observed at least ten times. The V gene is TRBV27, the J gene TRBJ1-1; tentatively, D is TRBD1 (6 bases). V was cut by 2 bases and J by 1 base, with 14 bases left in between. The germline gives CDR1 MNHEY, CDR2 SMNVEV (reference sequence). This CDR3 is 16 amino acids long. CDR3 in DNA: TGTGCCAGCAGTTTACGAGGGGGGCCCCCGAACACTGAAGCTTTCTTT. Protein: CASSLRGGPPNTEAFF.

This clonotype was counted ten times or more. This chain joins TRBV5-1 and TRBJ2-1; tentatively, D is TRBD1 (6 bases). V was cut by 4 bases and J by 6 bases, with 17 bases left in between. Germline V CDR1 and CDR2: SGHRS, YFSETQ. The CDR3 runs to 15 residues. The DNA of the CDR3 is TGCGCCAGCAGCCCGGCCTGGGGGCAGGGCAATGAGCAGTTCTTC. The encoded protein is CASSPAWGQGNEQFF.

This clonotype was seen ten or more times. The chain recombines TRBV6-1 with TRBJ2-5; D may be TRBD1 (7 bases). The CDR3 runs 13 residues. Germline CDR1 reads MNHNS; CDR2 reads SASEGT. V lost 6 bases and J 5 bases, leaving 13 bases between the germline ends. CDR3: CASRRTGGETQYF. DNA for the CDR3: TGTGCCAGCAGGAGGACAGGAGGGGAGACCCAGTACTTC.

The gene calls are TRBV2 and TRBJ2-1; 10 bases map to TRBD1. Germline V gene sequence: CDR1 SNHLY, CDR2 FYNNEI. V lost 8 bases, J lost 7 bases, and 17 bases stayed unmatched. The CDR3 is 17 amino acids. The CDR3 protein is CASEGQGRSRRRNEQFF. Written as DNA, the CDR3 is TGTGCCAGCGAGGGACAGGGGCGGTCTAGGCGGAGGAATGAGCAGTTCTTC.

This clonotype was detected many times. The V and J genes are TRBV20-1 and TRBJ1-2, with a weak D call TRBD1 (6 bases). The length of the CDR3 is 13 residues. CDR1 DFQATT and CDR2 SNEGSKA come from the germline V gene (reference sequence). The V end lost 3 bases, the J end lost 8 bases, and 16 bases lay between the germline ends. CDR3 bases: TGCAGTGCTAGCCTCAACAGGGTCGAGGGCTACACCTTC. Protein: CSASLNRVEGYTF.

This chain links TRBV28 with TRBJ2-7; D may be TRBD2 (7 bases). The V end lost 6 bases, the J end lost 4 bases, and 13 bases lay between the germline ends. Germline V lookup: CDR1 MDHEN, CDR2 SYDVKM. CDR3 length: 13 residues. The CDR3 loop reads CASSHEGGYEQYF. The CDR3 region has the DNA TGTGCCAGCAGCCACGAGGGGGGGTACGAGCAGTACTTC.

This clonotype was detected many times. The chain is built from TRBV11-2 and TRBJ2-7; 9 bases are a match to TRBD2. Trimming removed 4 bases from V and 1 base from J; junction bases left unmatched: 2. CDR1 and CDR2 (germline): SGHAT, FQNNGV. This CDR3 spans 14 amino acids. CDR3 in amino acids: CASSSGLASYEQYF. The CDR3 region has the DNA TGTGCCAGCAGCTCGGGACTAGCTTCCTACGAGCAGTACTTC.

This clonotype was picked up many times. The V and J genes are TRBV2 and TRBJ2-2; D unclear. The CDR3 has 14 residues. CDR1 is SNHLY and CDR2 is FYNNEI in the germline V gene. Trimming took off 10 bases at V and 6 bases at J, with 18 bases between the two ends. The CDR3 protein is CATSGSLSPGELFF. The CDR3 DNA reads as TGTGCCACCTCCGGGTCTTTGTCCCCCGGGGAGCTGTTTTTT.

Comments on this clonotype: A much larger clone sits a single nucleotide away, making a read error possible. The gene calls are TRBV27 and TRBJ2-7, with no clear D. There are 15 residues in the CDR3. Germline V gene lookup returns CDR1 MNHEY and CDR2 SMNVEV (reference sequence). Here the CDR3 DNA reads TGTACCAGCAGTTCAGCGATGGGTTCGACCTACGAGCAGTACTTC. Residues: CTSSSAMGSTYEQYF.

This clonotype appeared many times. The rearrangement joins TRBV11-3 to TRBJ2-3, with TRBD2 identical over 10 bases. J gave up 2 bases and V 5 bases, and 4 bases lay outside the gene matches. CDR1 is SGHNT and CDR2 is YENEEA in the germline V gene. CDR3 length equals 15 residues. The CDR3 nucleotides are TGTGCCAGCAGCGTCCTAGCGGGGGCCACAGATACGCAGTATTTT. Its protein is CASSVLAGATDTQYF.

This clonotype was seen repeatedly, ten times or more. This chain uses TRBV6-2 or TRBV6-3 with TRBJ1-1, with D possibly matching TRBD1 (5 bases). Germline V gene data show CDR1 as MNHEY and CDR2 as SVGEGT. This CDR3 comprises 12 residues. With 6 bases removed from V and 9 bases from J, the gap between germline ends came to 14 bases. CDR3 sequence reads: CASRPSPGQAFF. The CDR3 nucleotides are TGTGCCAGCAGACCGTCCCCGGGGCAAGCTTTCTTT.

This clonotype has ten or more counts. The DNA of the CDR3 is TGCAGTGCTCATCACTCCGGTACAGGGCGAGAGCAGTACTTC. It yields the protein CSAHHSGTGREQYF. This rearrangement joins TRBV20-1 to TRBJ2-7; the D gene is possibly TRBD1 (6 bases). Trimming stripped 5 bases from V and 7 bases from J, with 21 bases between. The CDR3 runs 14 residues. Germline V gene data show CDR1 as DFQATT and CDR2 as SNEGSKA (reference sequence).

The sample holds many counts of this clonotype. The chain carries TRBV20-1 and TRBJ1-2; D call uncertain. This CDR3 has 13 amino acids. The V and J ends lost 0 bases and 4 bases respectively, with 9 bases between them. The germline V gene encodes CDR1 DFQATT and CDR2 SNEGSKA (reference sequence). In DNA, the CDR3 is TGCAGTGCTAGAGAATCACAGACCTATGGCTACACCTTC. Protein sequence: CSARESQTYGYTF.

This clonotype appeared many times. V is TRBV3-1 and J is TRBJ1-2; 7 bases are a match to TRBD1. The CDR3 runs 14 residues. Germline V gene data show CDR1 as LGHDT and CDR2 as YNNKEL (reference sequence). Trimming at V came to 5 bases and at J to 5 bases, leaving 8 bases not matched to a gene. The CDR3: CASSNRGGRYGYTF. DNA for the CDR3: TGTGCCAGCAGCAACAGGGGAGGAAGGTATGGCTACACCTTC. Drawing the rest from reference TRBV3-1 and TRBJ1-2, the complete variable domain is DTAVSQTPKYLVTQMGNDKSIKCEQNLGHDTMYWYKQDSKKFLKIMFSYNNKELIINETVPNRFSPKSPDKAHLNLHINSLELGDSAVYFCASSNRGGRYGYTFGSGTRLTVV.

As to this clonotype: This may arise from a read error, as a much more abundant clone is one base away. The genes are TRBV30 and TRBJ1-2, with TRBD1 as a possible D gene (5 bases). CDR1 and CDR2 (germline): GTSNPN, SVGIG (reference sequence). V lost 3 bases and J 8 bases, leaving 13 bases between the germline ends. CDR3 length equals 12 residues. The DNA for the CDR3 is TGTGCCTGGAGCGCCGGGGGGAGAGGCTACACCTTC. Translated: CAWSAGGRGYTF.

This chain uses TRBV2 with TRBJ1-1, with D uncertain. The germline CDR1 and CDR2 sequences are SNHLY and FYNNEI. V lost 2 bases and J lost 11, with 6 bases in between. The CDR3 runs to 10 residues. The CDR3 protein is CASSEYGAFF. CDR3 nucleotide sequence: TGTGCCAGCAGTGAATACGGGGCTTTCTTT.

This clonotype was recorded at least ten times. The chain recombines TRBV12-3 or TRBV12-4 with TRBJ2-1; TRBD2 agrees at 8 bases. The ends lost 8 bases at V and 0 bases at J; junction bases unmatched: 12. The CDR3 sequence is 17 residues long. The CDR3 sequence is CASLWASGQSSYNEQFF. The CDR3 DNA follows: TGTGCCAGCCTTTGGGCTAGCGGGCAGAGCTCCTACAATGAGCAGTTCTTC.

The CDR3 sequence: CASTLTGGKETQYF. The CDR3, as DNA: TGTGCCAGCACCTTGACAGGGGGGAAAGAGACCCAGTACTTC. The rearrangement uses TRBV12-3 or TRBV12-4 and TRBJ2-5; 9 bases are a match to TRBD1. The J segment lost 3 bases and the V segment lost 7 bases, leaving 6 bases of the junction unmatched. There are 14 residues in the CDR3.

This clonotype was recorded a few times. The rearrangement links TRBV7-9 to TRBJ2-4; 12 nucleotides match TRBD2. J lost 12 bases, V lost 7 bases, and 16 bases had no gene match. This CDR3 has 16 residues. Germline V gives CDR1 SEHNR, CDR2 FQNEAQ (reference sequence). CDR3 loop: CASTLPGGLAGIPQYF. CDR3 nucleotide sequence: TGTGCCAGCACCCTTCCCGGGGGACTAGCGGGTATACCTCAGTACTTC.

The CDR3 bases are TGTGCCAGTCTCAACCGGGGGGGCAATCAGCCCCAGCATTTT. Its translation is CASLNRGGNQPQHF. The rearrangement joins TRBV19 to TRBJ1-5; a weak D match, TRBD1 (5 bases). The CDR3 consists of 14 residues. Germline CDR1 reads LNHDA; CDR2 reads SQIVND (reference sequence). Trimming pared 8 bases from V and 2 bases from J, leaving 13 bases between.

This clonotype occurred many times. V usage is TRBV20-1 and J usage is TRBJ2-1, with D uncertain. Per the germline V gene, CDR1 is DFQATT and CDR2 is SNEGSKA (reference sequence). Trimming left V 6 bases short and J 5 bases short, with 8 bases between. The CDR3 consists of 11 residues. The CDR3 region has the DNA TGCAGTGCCACCGACAACAATGAGCAGTTCTTC. Encoded protein: CSATDNNEQFF.

This clonotype came up many times. This chain joins TRBV3-1 and TRBJ1-2; possible D gene TRBD1, 5 bases. Trimming took off 0 bases at V and 8 bases at J, with 13 bases between the two ends. CDR3 length: 14 amino acids. The germline CDR1 and CDR2 sequences are LGHDT and YNNKEL (reference sequence). CDR3 region: CASSQDTRGGGYTF. The CDR3, as DNA: TGTGCCAGCAGCCAAGATACTAGGGGAGGGGGCTACACCTTC.